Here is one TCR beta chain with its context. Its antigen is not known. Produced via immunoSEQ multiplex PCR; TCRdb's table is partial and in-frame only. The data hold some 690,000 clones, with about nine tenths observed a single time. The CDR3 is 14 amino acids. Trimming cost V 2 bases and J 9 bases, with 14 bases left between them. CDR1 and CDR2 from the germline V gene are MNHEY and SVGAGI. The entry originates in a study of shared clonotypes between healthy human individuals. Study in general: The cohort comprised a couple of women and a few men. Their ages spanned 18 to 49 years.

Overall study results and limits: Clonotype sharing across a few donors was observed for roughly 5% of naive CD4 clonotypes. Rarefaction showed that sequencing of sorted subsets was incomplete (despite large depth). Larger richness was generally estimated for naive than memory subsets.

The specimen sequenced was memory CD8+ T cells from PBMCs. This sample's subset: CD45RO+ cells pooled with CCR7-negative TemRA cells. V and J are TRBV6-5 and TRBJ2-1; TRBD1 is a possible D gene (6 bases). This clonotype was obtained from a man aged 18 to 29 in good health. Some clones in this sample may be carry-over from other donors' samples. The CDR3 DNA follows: TGTGCCAGCAGTTACGCAGGGGAGAGAATTGAGCAGTTCTTC. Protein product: CASSYAGERIEQFF.